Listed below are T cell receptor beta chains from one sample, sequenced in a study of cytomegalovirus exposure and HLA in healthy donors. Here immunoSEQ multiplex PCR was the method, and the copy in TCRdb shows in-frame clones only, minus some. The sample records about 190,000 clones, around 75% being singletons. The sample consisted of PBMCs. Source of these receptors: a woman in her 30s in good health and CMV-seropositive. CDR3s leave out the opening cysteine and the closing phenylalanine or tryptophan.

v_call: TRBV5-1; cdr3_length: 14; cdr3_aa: ASSFLAGNGKDTQY
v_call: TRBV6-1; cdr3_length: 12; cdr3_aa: ASSEWQGADEQY
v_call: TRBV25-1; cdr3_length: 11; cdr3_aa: ASSQDRFYEQY
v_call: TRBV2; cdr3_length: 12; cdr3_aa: ASSGTSSAGELF
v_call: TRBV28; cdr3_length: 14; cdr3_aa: ASRGDSGSPTGELF
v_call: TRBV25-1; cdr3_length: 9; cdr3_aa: ASSDGTEAF
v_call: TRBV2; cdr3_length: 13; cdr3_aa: ASSEGSFFPGEQY
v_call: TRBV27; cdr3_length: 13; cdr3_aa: ASSLSARSVQPQH
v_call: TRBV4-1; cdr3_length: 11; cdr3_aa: ASSHVGDQPQH
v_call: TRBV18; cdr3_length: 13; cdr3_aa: ASSPRTGMDYEQY
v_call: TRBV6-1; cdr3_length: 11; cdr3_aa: ATSVGRGNIQY
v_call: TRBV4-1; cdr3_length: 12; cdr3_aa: ASSQPMKPYEQY
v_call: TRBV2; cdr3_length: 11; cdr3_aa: ASNVKGRETQY
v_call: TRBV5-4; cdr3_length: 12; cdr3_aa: ASSLGQGRTEAF
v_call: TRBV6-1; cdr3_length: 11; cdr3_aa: ASSEYRGNTIY
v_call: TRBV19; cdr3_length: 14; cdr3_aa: ASKSWGETADNEQF
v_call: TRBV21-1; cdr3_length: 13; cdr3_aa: ASGIRPPGQETQY
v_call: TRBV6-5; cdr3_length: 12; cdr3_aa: ASSELADTGELF
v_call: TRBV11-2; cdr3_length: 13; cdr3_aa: ASSLGGRNNQPQH
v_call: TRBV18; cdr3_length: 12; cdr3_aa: ASSRGLGQETQY
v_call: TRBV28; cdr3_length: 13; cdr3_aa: ASSYTDRGRVERY
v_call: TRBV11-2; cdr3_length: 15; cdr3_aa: ASSRLAARGGGYEQY
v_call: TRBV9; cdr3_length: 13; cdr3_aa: ASSVTSGGMYEQY
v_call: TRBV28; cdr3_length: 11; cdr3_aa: ASSPGHNTEAF
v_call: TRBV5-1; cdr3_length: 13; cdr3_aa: ASIPGTTRNQPQH
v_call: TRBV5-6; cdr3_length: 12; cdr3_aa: ASSPAGAYNEQF